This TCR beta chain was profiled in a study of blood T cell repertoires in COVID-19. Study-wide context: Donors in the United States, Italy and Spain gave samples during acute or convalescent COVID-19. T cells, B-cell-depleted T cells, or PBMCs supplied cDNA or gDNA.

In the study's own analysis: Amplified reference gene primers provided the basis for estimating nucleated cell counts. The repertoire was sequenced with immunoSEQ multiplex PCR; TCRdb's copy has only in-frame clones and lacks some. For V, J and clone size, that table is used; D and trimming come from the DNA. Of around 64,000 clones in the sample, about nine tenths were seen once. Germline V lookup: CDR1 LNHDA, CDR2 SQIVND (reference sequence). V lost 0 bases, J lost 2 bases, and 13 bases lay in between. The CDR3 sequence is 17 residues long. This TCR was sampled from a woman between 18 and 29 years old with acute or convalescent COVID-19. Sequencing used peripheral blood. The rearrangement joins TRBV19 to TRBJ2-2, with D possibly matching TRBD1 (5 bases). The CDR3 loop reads CASSIDRKGFNTGELFF. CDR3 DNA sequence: TGTGCCAGTAGTATAGATCGTAAGGGGTTCAACACCGGGGAGCTGTTTTTT.